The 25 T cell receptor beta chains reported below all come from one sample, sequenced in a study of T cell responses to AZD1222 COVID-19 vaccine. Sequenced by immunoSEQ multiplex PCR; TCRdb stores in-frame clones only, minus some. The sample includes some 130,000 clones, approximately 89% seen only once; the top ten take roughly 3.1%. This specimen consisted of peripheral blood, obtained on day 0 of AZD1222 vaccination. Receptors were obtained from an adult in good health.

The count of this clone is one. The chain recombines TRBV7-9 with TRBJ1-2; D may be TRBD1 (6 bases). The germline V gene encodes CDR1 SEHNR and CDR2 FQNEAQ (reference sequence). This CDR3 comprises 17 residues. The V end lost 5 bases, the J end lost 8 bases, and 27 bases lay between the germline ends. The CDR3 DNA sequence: TGTGCCAGCAGCCCATTGACAGGACGGACGAAGGGGAGGGGCTACACCTTC. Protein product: CASSPLTGRTKGRGYTF.

In nucleotides, the CDR3 is TGTGCCAGCAGTCCGGCTAGCGCAAAAGAGACCCAGTACTTC. As protein: CASSPASAKETQYF. This chain links TRBV6-4 with TRBJ2-5; tentative D call: TRBD2 (6 bases). Trimming cost V 5 bases and J 3 bases, with 13 bases left between them. The germline gives CDR1 MRHNA, CDR2 SNTAGT. The CDR3 is 14 amino acids.

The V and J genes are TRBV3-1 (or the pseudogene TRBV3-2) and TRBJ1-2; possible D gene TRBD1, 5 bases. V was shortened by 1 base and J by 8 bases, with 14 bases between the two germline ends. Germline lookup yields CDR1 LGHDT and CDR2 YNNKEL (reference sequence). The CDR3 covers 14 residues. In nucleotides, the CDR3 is TGTGCCAGCAGCCAAGGTTTGGGGGAGAAGGGCTACACCTTC. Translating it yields CASSQGLGEKGYTF.

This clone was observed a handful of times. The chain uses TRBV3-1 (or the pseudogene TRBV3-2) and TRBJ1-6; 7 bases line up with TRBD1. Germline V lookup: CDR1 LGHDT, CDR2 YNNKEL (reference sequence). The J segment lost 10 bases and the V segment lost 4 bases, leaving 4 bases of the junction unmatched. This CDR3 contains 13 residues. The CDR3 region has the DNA TGTGCCAGCAGCCCCACAGGGGACTCACCCCTCCACTTT. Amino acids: CASSPTGDSPLHF.

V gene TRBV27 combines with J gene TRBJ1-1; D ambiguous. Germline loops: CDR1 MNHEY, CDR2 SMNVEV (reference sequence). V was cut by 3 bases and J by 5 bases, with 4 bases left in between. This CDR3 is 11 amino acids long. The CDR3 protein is CASSLGTEAFF. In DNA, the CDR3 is TGTGCCAGCAGTTTGGGGACTGAAGCTTTCTTT.

Here the CDR3 reads CASSQEGQGPNQPQHF. The DNA for the CDR3 is TGCGCCAGCAGCCAAGAGGGACAGGGTCCCAATCAGCCCCAGCATTTT. The genes are TRBV4-1 and TRBJ1-5; the match to TRBD1 covers 9 bases. From germline, CDR1 is MGHRA and CDR2 YSYEKL. The CDR3 length is 16 residues. The V segment lost 0 bases and the J segment 3 bases; nucleotides outside the gene matches: 3.

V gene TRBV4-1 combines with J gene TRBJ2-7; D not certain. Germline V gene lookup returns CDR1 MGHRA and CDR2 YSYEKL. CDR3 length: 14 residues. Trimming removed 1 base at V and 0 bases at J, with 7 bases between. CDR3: CASSQVYRSYEQYF. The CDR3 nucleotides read TGCGCCAGCAGCCAAGTTTATCGCTCCTACGAGCAGTACTTC.

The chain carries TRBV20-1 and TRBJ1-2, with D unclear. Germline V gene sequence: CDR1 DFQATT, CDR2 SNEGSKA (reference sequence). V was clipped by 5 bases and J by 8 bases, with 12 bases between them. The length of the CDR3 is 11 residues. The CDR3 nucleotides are TGCAGTGCTGCACTGACACAAGGCTACACCTTC. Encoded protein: CSAALTQGYTF.

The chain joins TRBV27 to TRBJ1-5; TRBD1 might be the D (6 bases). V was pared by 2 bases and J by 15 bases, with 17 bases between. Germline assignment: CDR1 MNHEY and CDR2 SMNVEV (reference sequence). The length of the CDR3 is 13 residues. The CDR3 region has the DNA TGTGCCAGCAGTTTAAACTCGGACAGCCCAGCGCATTTT. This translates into CASSLNSDSPAHF.

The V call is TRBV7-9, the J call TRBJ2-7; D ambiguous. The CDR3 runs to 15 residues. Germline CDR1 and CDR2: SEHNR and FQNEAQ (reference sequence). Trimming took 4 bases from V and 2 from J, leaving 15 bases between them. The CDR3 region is CASSSPLRSTYEQYF. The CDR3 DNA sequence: TGTGCCAGCAGCTCCCCTTTACGGTCCACCTACGAGCAGTACTTC. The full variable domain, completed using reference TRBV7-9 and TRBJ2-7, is DTGVSQNPRHKITKRGQNVTFRCDPISEHNRLYWYRQTLGQGPEFLTYFQNEAQLEKSRLLSDRFSAERPKGSFSTLEIQRTEQGDSAMYLCASSSPLRSTYEQYFGPGTRLTVT.

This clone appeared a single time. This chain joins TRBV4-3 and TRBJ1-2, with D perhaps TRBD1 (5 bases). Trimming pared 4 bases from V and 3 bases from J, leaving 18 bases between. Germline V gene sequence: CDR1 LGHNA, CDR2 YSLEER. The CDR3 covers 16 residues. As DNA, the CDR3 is TGCGCCAGCAGCCCAGACAGCAGGACGAGCGACTATGGCTACACCTTC. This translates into CASSPDSRTSDYGYTF.

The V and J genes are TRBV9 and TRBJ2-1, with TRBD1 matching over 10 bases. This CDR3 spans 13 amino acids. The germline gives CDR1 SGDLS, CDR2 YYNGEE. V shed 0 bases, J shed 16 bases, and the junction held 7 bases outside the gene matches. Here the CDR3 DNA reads TGTGCCAGCAGCGTAGCTGGGACAGGGGTGGGATTCTTC. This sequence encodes CASSVAGTGVGFF.

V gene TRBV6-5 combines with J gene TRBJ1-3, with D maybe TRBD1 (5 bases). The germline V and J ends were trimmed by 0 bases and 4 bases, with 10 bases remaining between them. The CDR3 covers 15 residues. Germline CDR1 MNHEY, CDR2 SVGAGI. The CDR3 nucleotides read TGTGCCAGCAGTTACTCGGGGACCGTGGGAAACACCATATATTTT. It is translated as CASSYSGTVGNTIYF.

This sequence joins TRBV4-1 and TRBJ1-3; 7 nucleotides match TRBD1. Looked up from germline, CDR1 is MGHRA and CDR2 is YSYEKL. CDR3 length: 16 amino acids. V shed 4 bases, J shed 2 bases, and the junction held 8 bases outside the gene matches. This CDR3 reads CASSRSDRVPGNTIYF. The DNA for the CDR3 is TGCGCCAGCAGCCGCTCTGACAGGGTACCTGGAAACACCATATATTTT.

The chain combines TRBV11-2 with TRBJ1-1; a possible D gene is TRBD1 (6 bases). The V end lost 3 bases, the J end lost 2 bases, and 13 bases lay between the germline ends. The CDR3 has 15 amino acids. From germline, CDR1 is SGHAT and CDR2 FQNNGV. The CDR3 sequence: CASSFGGQINTEAFF. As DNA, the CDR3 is TGTGCCAGCAGCTTCGGTGGACAGATTAACACTGAAGCTTTCTTT.

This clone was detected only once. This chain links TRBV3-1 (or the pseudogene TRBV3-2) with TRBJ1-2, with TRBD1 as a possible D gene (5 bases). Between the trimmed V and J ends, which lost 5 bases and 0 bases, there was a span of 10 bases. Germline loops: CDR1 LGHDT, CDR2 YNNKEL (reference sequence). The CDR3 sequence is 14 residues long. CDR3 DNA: TGTGCCAGCAGCAAAGCGGGGGCTAACTATGGCTACACCTTC. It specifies CASSKAGANYGYTF.

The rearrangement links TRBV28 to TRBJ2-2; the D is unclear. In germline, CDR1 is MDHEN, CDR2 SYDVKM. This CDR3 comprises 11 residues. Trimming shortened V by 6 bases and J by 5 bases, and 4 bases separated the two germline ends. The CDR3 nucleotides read TGTGCCAGCAGGGTTACCGGGGAGCTGTTTTTT. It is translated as CASRVTGELFF.

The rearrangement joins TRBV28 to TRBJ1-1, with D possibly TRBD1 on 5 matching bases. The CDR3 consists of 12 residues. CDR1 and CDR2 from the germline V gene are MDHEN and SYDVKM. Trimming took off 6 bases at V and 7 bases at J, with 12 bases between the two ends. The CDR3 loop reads CASRGDAGEAFF. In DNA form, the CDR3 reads TGTGCCAGCAGGGGGGATGCAGGTGAAGCTTTCTTT.

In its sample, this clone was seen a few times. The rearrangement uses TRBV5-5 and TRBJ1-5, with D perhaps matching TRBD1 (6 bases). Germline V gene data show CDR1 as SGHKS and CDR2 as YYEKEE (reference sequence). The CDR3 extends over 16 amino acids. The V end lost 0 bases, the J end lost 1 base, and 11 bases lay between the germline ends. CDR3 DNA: TGTGCCAGCAGCTTGGTGGCACAGGGAAGCAATCAGCCCCAGCATTTT. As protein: CASSLVAQGSNQPQHF.

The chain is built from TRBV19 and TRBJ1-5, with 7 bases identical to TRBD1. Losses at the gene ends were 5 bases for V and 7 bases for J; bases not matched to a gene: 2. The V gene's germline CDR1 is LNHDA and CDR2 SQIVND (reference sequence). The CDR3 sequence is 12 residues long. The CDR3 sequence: CASSPGGQPQHF. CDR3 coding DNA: TGTGCCAGTAGTCCAGGGGGACAGCCCCAGCATTTT. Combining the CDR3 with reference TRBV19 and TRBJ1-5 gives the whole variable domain DGGITQSPKYLFRKEGQNVTLSCEQNLNHDAMYWYRQDPGQGLRLIYYSQIVNDFQKGDIAEGYSVSREKKESFPLTVTSAQKNPTAFYLCASSPGGQPQHFGDGTRLSIL.

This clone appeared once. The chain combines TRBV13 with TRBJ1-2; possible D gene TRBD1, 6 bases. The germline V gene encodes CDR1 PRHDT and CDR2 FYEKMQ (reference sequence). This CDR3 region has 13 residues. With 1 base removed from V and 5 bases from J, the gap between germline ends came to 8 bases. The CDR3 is CASSLEGEYGYTF. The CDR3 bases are TGTGCCAGCAGCTTAGAGGGGGAGTATGGCTACACCTTC.

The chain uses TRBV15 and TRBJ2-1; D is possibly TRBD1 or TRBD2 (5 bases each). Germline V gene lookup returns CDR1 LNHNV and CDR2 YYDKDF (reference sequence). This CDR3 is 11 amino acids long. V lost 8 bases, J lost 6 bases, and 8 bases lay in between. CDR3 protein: CATGDRNEQFF. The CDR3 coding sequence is TGTGCCACCGGGGACCGCAATGAGCAGTTCTTC.

The chain's CDR3 is CASSFGSRRDTQYF. In DNA, the CDR3 is TGTGCCAGCAGTTTCGGGAGCCGTAGAGATACGCAGTATTTT. The chain couples TRBV6-5 to TRBJ2-3; D perhaps matches TRBD2 (6 bases). The CDR3 length is 14 residues. CDR1 and CDR2 (germline): MNHEY, SVGAGI. Trimming took 4 bases from V and 5 from J, leaving 13 bases between them.

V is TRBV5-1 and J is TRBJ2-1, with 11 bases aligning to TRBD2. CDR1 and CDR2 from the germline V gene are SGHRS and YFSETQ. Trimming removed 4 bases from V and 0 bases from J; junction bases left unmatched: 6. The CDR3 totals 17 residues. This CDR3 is CASSRGLAESSYNEQFF. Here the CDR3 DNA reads TGCGCCAGCAGCCGGGGACTAGCGGAGAGCTCCTACAATGAGCAGTTCTTC.

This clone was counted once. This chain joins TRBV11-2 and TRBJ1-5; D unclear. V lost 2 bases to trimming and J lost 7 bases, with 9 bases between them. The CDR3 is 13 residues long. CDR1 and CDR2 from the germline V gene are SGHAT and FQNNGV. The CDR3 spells CASSLTPLQPQHF. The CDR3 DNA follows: TGTGCCAGCAGCTTAACTCCCCTGCAGCCCCAGCATTTT.